This entry is about one T cell receptor beta chain. The antigen is not known. These data belong to a study of T cell clones after liver transplantation. Findings and caveats of the study: Rather than being deleted, graft donor-reactive T cells may have moved into the graft. A larger donor-reactive than third-party decline suggested partial antigen-specific deletion. The donor-reactive repertoire was only partly measurable in a couple of subjects, lacking donor cells.

The germline CDR1 and CDR2 sequences are KGHSY and FQNENV. J was trimmed by 7 bases and V by 0 bases; bases with no gene match: 8. The CDR3 consists of 15 residues. Using immunoSEQ multiplex PCR, the repertoire was profiled, and TCRdb retains in-frame clones only, with some absent. The repertoire holds 70,000 to 80,000 clones, with more than 75% as singletons. The receptor was isolated from a human donor who received a liver transplant. Sequencing used CD4+ T cells from blood, obtained before liver transplant. The chain joins TRBV16 to TRBJ2-7, with 8 bases lining up with TRBD1. The CDR3 spells CASSQSVTGASEQYF. CDR3 sequence (DNA): TGTGCCAGCAGCCAATCCGTGACAGGGGCTTCGGAGCAGTACTTC.